This T cell receptor (beta chain) was sequenced for a study of blood T cell repertoires in COVID-19. In the original processing: Cell counts per sample came from amplifying reference gene primers. Clones were sequenced by immunoSEQ multiplex PCR, and TCRdb holds only the in-frame ones, with some missing. V and J calls and clone size come straight from that table; D and trimming were deduced from the DNA. The table has roughly 400,000 clones, more than 80% seen once; the top ten hold roughly 1.1%. CDR1 is SGHAT and CDR2 is FQDESV in the germline V gene (reference sequence). V was clipped by 3 bases and J by 1 base, with 7 bases between them. The CDR3 spans 13 residues.

This receptor was identified in a man younger than 45 who had recovered from COVID-19. Sequences were obtained from PBMCs or T cells enriched from blood (not recorded which). The chain uses TRBV11-1 and TRBJ2-7; no reliable D call. CDR3 in DNA: TGTGCCAGCAGCTTTGCAGAATCCTACGAGCAGTACTTC. Its protein is CASSFAESYEQYF.